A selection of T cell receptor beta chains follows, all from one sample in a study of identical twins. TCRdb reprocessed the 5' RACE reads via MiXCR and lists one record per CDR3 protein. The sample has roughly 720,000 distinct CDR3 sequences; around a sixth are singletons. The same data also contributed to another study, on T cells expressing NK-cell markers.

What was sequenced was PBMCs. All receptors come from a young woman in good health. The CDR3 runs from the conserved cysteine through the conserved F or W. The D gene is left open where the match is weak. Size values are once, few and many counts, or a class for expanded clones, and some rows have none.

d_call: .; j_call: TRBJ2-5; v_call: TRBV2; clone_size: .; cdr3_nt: TGTGCCAGCAGTGAAGCGGGGTACCAAGAGACCCAGTACTTC; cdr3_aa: CASSEAGYQETQYF
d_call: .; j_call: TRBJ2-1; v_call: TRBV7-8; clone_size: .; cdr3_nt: TGTGCCACCACTCTCCGGCTAGCCTTTCGTGAGCAGTTCTTC; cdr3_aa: CATTLRLAFREQFF
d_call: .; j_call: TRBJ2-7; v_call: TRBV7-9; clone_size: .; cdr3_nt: TGTGCCAGCAGCCCTCCCTCAGGGGTCGAGCAGTACTTC; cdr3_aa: CASSPPSGVEQYF
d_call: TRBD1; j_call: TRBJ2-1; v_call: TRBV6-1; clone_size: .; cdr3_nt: TGTGCCAGCACCGGGGACAGGGGGGCCCATAAGTTCTTC; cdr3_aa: CASTGDRGAHKFF
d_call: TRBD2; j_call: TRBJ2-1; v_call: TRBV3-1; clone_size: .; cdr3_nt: TGTGCCAGCAGCCACAGAGACGGGGGGGGTAAGTTCTTC; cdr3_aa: CASSHRDGGGKFF
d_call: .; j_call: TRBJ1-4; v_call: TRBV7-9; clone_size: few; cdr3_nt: TGTGCCAGCAGCTTAACGGGGAACGGAGAAAAACTGTTTTTT; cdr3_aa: CASSLTGNGEKLFF
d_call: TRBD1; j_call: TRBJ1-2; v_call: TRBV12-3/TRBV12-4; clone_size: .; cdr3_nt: TGTGCCAGCACCGCAATGGCAGGGGGGTTTGGCTACACCTTC; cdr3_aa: CASTAMAGGFGYTF
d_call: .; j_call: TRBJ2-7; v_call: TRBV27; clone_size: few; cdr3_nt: TGTGCCAGCAGGAAACACGAACGCTACGAGCAGTACTTC; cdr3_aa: CASRKHERYEQYF
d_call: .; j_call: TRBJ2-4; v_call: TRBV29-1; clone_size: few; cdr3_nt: TGCAGCGCTGCCCGGGACCTGGGGAACATTCAGTACTTC; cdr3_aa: CSAARDLGNIQYF
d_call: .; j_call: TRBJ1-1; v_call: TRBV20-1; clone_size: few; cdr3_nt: TGCAGTGCTAGAGAACAGGGTAAGACTGAAGCTTTCTTT; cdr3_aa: CSAREQGKTEAFF
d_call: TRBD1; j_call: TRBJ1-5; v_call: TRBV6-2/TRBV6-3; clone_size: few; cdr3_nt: TGTGCCAGCAGTCTCCGGGACAGGGGATCGGGTCAGCCCCAGCATTTT; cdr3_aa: CASSLRDRGSGQPQHF
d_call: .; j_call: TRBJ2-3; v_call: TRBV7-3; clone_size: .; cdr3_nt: TGTGCCAGCAGCGAAAGAGGAGGGGATACGCAGTATTTT; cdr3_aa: CASSERGGDTQYF
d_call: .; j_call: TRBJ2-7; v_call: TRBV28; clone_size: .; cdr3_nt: TGTGCCAGCAGTGCCACCGGGACACTAAGCTCCTACGAGCAGTACTTC; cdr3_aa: CASSATGTLSSYEQYF
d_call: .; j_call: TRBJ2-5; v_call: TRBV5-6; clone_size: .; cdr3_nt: TGTGCCAGCAGCTTGGCCAGGGGAGGGGAAGAGACCCAGTACTTC; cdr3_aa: CASSLARGGEETQYF
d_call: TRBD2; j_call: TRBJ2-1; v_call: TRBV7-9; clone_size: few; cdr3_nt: TGTGCCAGCAGCTTTCGGGGATGGGGGGGCTACAATGAGCAGTTCTTC; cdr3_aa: CASSFRGWGGYNEQFF
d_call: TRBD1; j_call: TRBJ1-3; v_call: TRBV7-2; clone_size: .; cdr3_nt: TGTGCCAGCAGCTCTGGGACAGGGACGGGAAACACCATATATTTT; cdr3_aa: CASSSGTGTGNTIYF
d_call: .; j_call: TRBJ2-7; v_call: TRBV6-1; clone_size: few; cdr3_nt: TGTGCCAGCAGTCCCCCCAGCCCCTCCGAGCAGTACTTC; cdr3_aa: CASSPPSPSEQYF
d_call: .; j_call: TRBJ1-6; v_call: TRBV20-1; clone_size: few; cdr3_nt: TGCAGTGCTAGAGGCCTGTCCGGGGGTAATTCACCCCTCCACTTT; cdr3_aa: CSARGLSGGNSPLHF
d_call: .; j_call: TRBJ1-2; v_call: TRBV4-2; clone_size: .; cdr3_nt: TGTGCCAGCAGCCAAGCGAGGTCAAACTATGGCTACACCTTC; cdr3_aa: CASSQARSNYGYTF
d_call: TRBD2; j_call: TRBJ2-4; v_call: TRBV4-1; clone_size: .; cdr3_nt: TGCGCCAGCAGCCAACCGGGTCGCGGGGGCAAAAACATTCAGTACTTC; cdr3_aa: CASSQPGRGGKNIQYF
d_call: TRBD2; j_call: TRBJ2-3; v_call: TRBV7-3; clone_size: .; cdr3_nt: TGTGCCAGCAGCCCCGCGGGGTTCACGGGGGGAGCGGATACGCAGTATTTT; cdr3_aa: CASSPAGFTGGADTQYF
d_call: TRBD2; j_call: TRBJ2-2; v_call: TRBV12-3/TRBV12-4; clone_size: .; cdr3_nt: TGTGCCAGCAGTTTAGGGGCGGGAGGGCCCCACACCGGGGAGCTGTTTTTT; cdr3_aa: CASSLGAGGPHTGELFF
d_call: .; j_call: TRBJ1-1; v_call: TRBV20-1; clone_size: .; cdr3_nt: TGCAGTGCTAGACCCGGGCACATGAACACTGAAGCTTTCTTT; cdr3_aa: CSARPGHMNTEAFF
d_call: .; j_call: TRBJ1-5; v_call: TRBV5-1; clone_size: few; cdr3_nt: TGCGCCAGCAGCTTGGTCGCAGGCCATCAGCCCCAGCATTTT; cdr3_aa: CASSLVAGHQPQHF
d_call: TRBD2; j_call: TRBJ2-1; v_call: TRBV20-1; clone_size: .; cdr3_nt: TGCAGTGGTTGTAGCGGGAGTGGCTACAATGAGCAGTTCTTC; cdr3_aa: CSGCSGSGYNEQFF
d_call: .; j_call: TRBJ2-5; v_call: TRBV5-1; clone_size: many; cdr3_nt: TGCGCCAGCAGCTTGGACAGGGCTGAGACCCAGTACTTC; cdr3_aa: CASSLDRAETQYF
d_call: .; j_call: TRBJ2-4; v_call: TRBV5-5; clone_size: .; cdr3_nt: TGTGCCAGCAGCTCTCCCGGGGCGAACGGCATTCAGTACTTC; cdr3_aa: CASSSPGANGIQYF
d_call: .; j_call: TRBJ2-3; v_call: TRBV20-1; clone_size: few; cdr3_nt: TGCAGTGCTAGAAAATACAGTAGGGCAGATACGCAGTATTTT; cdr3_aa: CSARKYSRADTQYF